A single T cell receptor (beta chain) is shown here with its context. Its antigen is unknown. The data originate from a study of blood T cells in healthy people across ages. Whole-study findings and limits: The percentage of naive T cells correlated strongly with TCR beta diversity. TCR beta diversity per million T cells fell roughly linearly with age.

This CDR3 contains 15 residues. Germline assignment: CDR1 MNHEY and CDR2 SVGEGT. Alongside a J-beta primer mix, a sample-barcoded 5' primer served in a second PCR lasting about 7 to 11 cycles. Each CDR3 protein is one row after TCRdb ran MiXCR on the 5' RACE reads. This table has roughly 830,000 distinct CDR3 sequences, 62% appearing once. Sample donors were healthy Caucasian individuals that came from Russia, aged roughly 6 to 95. Sequenced: blood. This chain links TRBV6-2 or TRBV6-3 with TRBJ2-4; 12 nucleotides match TRBD2. The last part of the DNA fits TRBJ2-5 better; the J call may be wrong. The clonotype comes from a man younger than 40 in good health. The CDR3 DNA follows: TGTGCCAGCAGCCAGCTACAACTAGCGGGGGGGACCCAGTACTTC. Translation gives CASSQLQLAGGTQYF.